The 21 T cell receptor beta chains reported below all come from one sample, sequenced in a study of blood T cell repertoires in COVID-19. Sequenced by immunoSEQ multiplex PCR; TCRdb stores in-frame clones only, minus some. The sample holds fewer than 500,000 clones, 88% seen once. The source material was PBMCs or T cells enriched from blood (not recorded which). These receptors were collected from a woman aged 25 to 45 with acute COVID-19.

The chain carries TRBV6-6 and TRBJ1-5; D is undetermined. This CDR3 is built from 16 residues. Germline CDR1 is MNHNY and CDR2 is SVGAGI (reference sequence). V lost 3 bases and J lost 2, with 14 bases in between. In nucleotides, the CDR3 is TGTGCCAGCAGTTATGCACCCGCCGTAGGCAATCAGCCCCAGCATTTT. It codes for CASSYAPAVGNQPQHF.

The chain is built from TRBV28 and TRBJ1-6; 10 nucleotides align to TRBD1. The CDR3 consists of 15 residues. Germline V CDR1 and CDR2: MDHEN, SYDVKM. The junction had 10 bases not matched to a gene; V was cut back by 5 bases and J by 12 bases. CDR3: CASSPSTGGGVPLHF. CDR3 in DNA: TGTGCCAGCAGTCCATCGACAGGGGGCGGGGTACCCCTCCACTTT.

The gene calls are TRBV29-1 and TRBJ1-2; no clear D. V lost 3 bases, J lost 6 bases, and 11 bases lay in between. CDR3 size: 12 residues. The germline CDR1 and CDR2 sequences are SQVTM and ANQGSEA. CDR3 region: CSVEPGSDGYTF. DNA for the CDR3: TGCAGCGTTGAGCCGGGGTCGGATGGCTACACCTTC.

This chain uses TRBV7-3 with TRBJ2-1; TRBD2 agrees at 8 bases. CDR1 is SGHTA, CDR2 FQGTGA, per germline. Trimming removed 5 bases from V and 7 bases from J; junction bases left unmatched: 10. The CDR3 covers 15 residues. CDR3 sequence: CASSAREGGNNEQFF. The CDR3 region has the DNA TGTGCCAGCAGCGCCCGGGAGGGGGGGAATAATGAGCAGTTCTTC.

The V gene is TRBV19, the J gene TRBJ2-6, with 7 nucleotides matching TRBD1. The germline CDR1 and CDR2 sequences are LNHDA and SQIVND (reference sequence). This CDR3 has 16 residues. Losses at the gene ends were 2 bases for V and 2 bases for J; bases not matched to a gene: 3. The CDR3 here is CASSISGTAGANVLTF. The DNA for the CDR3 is TGTGCCAGTAGTATATCGGGGACAGCTGGGGCCAACGTCCTGACTTTC.

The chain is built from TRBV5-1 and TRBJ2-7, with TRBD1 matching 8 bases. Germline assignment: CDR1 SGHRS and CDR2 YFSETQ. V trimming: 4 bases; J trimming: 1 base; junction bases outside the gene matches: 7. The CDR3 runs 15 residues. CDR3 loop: CASSPTQGASYEQYF. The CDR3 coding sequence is TGCGCCAGCAGCCCAACCCAGGGGGCTTCCTACGAGCAGTACTTC.

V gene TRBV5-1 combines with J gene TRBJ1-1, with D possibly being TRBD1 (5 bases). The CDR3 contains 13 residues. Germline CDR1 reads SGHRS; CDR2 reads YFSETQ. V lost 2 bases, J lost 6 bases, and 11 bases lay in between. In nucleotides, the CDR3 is TGCGCCAGCAGCTTACAGGTACTGGCTGAAGCTTTCTTT. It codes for CASSLQVLAEAFF.

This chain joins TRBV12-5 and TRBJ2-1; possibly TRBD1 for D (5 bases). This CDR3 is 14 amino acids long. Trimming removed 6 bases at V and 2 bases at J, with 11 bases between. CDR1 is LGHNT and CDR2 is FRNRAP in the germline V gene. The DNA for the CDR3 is TGTGCTAGTGGAGCCAGGGCCACCTACAATGAGCAGTTCTTC. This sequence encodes CASGARATYNEQFF.

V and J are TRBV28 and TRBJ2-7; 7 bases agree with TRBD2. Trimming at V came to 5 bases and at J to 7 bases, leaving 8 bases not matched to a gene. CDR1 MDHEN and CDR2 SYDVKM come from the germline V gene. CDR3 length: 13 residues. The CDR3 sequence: CASSPGTTGEQYF. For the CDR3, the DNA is TGTGCCAGCAGTCCCGGGACTACGGGGGAGCAGTACTTC.

The DNA of the CDR3 is TGTGCCAGCAGCTTCGACGGGTATCAGCCCCAGCATTTT. As protein: CASSFDGYQPQHF. The rearrangement uses TRBV7-2 and TRBJ1-5; D call uncertain. The V gene's germline CDR1 is SGHTA and CDR2 FQGNSA. The germline V and J ends were trimmed by 3 bases and 5 bases, with 8 bases remaining between them. The CDR3 is 13 amino acids.

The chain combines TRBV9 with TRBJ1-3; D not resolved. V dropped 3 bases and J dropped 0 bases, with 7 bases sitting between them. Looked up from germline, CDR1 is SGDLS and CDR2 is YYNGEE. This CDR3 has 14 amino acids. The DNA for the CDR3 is TGTGCCAGCAGCGACGACATCTCTGGAAACACCATATATTTT. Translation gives CASSDDISGNTIYF.

The CDR3: CATSRDGLGLAREQFF. The CDR3 bases are TGTGCCACCAGCAGAGATGGGTTGGGACTAGCGCGGGAGCAGTTCTTC. The rearrangement uses TRBV15 and TRBJ2-1; 10 bases align to TRBD2. Germline CDR1 LNHNV, CDR2 YYDKDF (reference sequence). The V and J ends lost 0 bases and 10 bases, in that order; junction bases with no gene match: 9. The CDR3 is 16 amino acids.

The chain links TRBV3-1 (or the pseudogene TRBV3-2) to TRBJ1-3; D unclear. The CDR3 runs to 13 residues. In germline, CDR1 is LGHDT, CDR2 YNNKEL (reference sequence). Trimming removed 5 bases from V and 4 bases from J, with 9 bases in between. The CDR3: CASSYQVGNTIYF. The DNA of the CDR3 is TGTGCCAGCAGCTACCAGGTCGGAAACACCATATATTTT.

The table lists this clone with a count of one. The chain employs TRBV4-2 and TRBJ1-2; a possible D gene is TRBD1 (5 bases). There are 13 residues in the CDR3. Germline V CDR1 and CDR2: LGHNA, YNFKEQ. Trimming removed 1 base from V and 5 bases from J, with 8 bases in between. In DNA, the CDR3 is TGTGCCAGCAGCCAAGGGGGGGGTTATGGCTACACCTTC. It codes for CASSQGGGYGYTF.

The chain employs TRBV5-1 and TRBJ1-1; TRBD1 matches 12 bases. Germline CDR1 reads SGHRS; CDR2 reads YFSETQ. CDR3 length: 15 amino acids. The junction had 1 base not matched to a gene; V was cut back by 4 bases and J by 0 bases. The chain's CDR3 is CASSGTGGLNTEAFF. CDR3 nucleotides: TGCGCCAGCAGCGGGACAGGGGGCCTGAACACTGAAGCTTTCTTT.

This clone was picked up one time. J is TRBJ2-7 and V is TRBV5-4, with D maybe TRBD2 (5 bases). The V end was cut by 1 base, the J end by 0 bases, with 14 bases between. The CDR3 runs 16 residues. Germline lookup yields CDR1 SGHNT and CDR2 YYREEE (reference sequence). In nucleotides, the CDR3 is TGTGCCAGCAGCTTGTTTGGGAGCGGACTCTCCTACGAGCAGTACTTC. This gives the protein CASSLFGSGLSYEQYF.

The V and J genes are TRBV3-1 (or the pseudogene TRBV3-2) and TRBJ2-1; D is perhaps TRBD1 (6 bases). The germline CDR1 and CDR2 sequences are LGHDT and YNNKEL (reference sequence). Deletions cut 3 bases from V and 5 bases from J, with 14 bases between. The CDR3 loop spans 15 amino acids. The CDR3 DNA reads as TGTGCCAGCAGCCACCGGGACACTAAAAACAATGAGCAGTTCTTC. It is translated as CASSHRDTKNNEQFF.

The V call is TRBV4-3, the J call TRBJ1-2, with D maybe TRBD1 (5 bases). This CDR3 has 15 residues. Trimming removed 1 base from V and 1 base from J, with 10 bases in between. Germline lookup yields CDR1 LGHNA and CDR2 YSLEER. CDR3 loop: CASSQAHRFNYGYTF. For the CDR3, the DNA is TGCGCCAGCAGCCAAGCGCACAGGTTTAACTATGGCTACACCTTC.

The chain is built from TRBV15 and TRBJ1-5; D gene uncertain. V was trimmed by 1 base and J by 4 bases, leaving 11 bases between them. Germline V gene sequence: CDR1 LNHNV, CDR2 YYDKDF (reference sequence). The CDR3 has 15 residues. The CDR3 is CATSRGAGINQPQHF. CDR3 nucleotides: TGTGCCACCAGCAGAGGGGCAGGCATTAATCAGCCCCAGCATTTT.

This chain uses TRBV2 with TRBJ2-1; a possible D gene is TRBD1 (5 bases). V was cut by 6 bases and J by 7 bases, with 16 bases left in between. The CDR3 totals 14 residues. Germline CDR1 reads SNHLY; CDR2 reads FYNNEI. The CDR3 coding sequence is TGTGCCAGCAGAGGGGTCGTTGTGAGGAATGAGCAGTTCTTC. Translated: CASRGVVVRNEQFF.

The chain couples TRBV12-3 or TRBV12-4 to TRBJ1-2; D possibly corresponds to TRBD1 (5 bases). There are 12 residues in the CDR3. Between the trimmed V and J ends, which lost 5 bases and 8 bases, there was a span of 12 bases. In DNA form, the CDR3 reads TGTGCCAGCAGTCCAGGGCTTCGGGGCTACACCTTC. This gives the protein CASSPGLRGYTF.